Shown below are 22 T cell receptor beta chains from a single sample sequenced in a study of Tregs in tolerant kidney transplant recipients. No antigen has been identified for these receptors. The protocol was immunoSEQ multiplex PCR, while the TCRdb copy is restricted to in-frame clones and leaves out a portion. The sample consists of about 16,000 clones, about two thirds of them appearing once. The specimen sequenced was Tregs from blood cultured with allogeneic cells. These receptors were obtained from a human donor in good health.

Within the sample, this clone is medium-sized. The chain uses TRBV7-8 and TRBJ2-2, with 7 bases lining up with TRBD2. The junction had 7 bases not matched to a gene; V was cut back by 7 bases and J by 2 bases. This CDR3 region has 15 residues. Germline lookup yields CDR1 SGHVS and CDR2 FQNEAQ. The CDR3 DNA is TGTGCCAGCAAAGGGCTAGCGGTTAACACCGGGGAGCTGTTTTTT. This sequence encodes CASKGLAVNTGELFF.

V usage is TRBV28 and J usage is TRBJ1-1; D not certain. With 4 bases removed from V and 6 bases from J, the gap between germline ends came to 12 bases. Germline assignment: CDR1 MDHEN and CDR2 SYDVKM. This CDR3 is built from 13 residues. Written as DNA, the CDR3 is TGTGCCAGCAGTTCCTTCATAGGCTCTGAAGCTTTCTTT. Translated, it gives CASSSFIGSEAFF.

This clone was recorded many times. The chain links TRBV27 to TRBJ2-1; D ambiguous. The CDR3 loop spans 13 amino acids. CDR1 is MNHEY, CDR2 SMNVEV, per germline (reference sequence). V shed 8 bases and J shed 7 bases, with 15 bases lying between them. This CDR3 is CASQDANGNEQFF. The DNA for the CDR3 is TGTGCCAGCCAAGATGCGAATGGGAATGAGCAGTTCTTC.

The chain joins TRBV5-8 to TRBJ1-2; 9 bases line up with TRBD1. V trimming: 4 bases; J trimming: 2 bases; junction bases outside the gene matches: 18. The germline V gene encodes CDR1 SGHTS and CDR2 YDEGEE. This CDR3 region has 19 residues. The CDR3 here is CASSRPGGGQGTPNYGYTF. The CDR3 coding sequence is TGTGCCAGCAGCAGACCCGGGGGGGGACAGGGAACACCAAACTATGGCTACACCTTC. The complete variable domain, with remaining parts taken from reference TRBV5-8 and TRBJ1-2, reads EAGVTQSPTHLIKTRGQQATLRCSPISGHTSVYWYQQALGLGLQFLLWYDEGEERNRGNFPPRFSGRQFPNYSSELNVNALELEDSALYLCASSRPGGGQGTPNYGYTFGSGTRLTVV.

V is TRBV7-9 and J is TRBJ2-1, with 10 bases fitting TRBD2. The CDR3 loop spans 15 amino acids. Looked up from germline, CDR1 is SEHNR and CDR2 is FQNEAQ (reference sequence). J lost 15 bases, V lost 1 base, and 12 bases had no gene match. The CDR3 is CASSLDGGVSGRWFF. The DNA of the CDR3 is TGTGCCAGCAGCTTAGATGGAGGGGTTAGCGGGAGGTGGTTCTTC. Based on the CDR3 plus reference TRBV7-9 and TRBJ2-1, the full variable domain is DTGVSQNPRHKITKRGQNVTFRCDPISEHNRLYWYRQTLGQGPEFLTYFQNEAQLEKSRLLSDRFSAERPKGSFSTLEIQRTEQGDSAMYLCASSLDGGVSGRWFFGPGTRLTVL.

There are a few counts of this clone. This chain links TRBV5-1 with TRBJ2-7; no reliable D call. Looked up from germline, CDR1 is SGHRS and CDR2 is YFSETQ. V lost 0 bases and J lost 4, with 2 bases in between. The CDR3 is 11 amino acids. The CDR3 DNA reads TGCGCCAGCAGCTTGGGGTACGAGCAGTACTTC. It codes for CASSLGYEQYF. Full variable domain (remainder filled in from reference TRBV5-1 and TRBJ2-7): KAGVTQTPRYLIKTRGQQVTLSCSPISGHRSVSWYQQTPGQGLQFLFEYFSETQRNKGNFPGRFSGRQFSNSRSEMNVSTLELGDSALYLCASSLGYEQYFGPGTRLTVT.

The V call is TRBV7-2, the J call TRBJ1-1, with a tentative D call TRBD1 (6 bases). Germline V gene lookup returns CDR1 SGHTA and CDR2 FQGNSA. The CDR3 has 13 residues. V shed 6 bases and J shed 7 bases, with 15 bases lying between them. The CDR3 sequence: CASSSTGFGEAFF. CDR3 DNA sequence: TGTGCCAGCAGTTCCACAGGGTTCGGTGAAGCTTTCTTT.

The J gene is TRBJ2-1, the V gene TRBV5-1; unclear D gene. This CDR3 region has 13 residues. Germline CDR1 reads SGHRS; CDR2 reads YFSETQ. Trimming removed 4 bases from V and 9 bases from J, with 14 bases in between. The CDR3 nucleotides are TGCGCCAGCAGCGCCCGGGCAAGTAGTGAGCAGTTCTTC. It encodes CASSARASSEQFF.

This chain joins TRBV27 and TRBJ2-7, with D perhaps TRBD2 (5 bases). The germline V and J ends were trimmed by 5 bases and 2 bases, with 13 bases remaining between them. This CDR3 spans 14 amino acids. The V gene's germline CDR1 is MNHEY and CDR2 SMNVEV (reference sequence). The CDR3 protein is CASSPSRGPYEQYF. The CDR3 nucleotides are TGTGCCAGCAGTCCCTCGAGAGGGCCCTACGAGCAGTACTTC.

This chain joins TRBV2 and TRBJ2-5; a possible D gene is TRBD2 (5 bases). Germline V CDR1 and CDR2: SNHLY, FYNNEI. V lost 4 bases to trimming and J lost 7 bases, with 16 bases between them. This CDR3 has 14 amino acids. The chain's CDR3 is CASSALGRTGTQYF. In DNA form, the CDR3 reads TGTGCCAGCAGTGCCTTGGGGAGAACCGGGACCCAGTACTTC. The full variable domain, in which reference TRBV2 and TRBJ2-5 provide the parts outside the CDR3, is EPEVTQTPSHQVTQMGQEVILRCVPISNHLYFYWYRQILGQKVEFLVSFYNNEISEKSEIFDDQFSVERPDGSNFTLKIRSTKLEDSAMYFCASSALGRTGTQYFGPGTRLLVL.

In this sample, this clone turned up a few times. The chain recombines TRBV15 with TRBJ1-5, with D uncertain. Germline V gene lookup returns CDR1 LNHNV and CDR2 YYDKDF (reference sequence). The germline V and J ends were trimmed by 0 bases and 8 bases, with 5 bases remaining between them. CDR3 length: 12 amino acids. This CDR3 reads CATSRDPEPQHF. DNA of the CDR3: TGTGCCACCAGCAGAGATCCGGAGCCCCAGCATTTT.

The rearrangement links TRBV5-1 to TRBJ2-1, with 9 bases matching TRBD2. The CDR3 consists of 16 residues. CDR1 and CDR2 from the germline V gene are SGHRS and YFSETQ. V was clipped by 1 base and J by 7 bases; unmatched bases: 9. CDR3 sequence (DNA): TGCGCCAGCAGCTTGCGGGTTAGCGGGAGCGATAATGAGCAGTTCTTC. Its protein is CASSLRVSGSDNEQFF.

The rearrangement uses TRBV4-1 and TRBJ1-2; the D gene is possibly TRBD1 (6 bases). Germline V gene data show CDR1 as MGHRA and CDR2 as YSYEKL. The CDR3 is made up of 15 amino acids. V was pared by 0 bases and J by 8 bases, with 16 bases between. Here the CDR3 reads CASSQEGADRVGYTF. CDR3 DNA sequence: TGCGCCAGCAGCCAAGAGGGGGCAGATCGGGTGGGCTACACCTTC.

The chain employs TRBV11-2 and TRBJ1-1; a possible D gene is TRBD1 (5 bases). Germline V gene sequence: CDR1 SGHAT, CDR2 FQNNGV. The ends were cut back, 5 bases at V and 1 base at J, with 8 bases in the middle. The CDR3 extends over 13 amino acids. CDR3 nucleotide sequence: TGTGCCAGCAGCAGGGGATCGAACACTGAAGCTTTCTTT. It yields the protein CASSRGSNTEAFF.

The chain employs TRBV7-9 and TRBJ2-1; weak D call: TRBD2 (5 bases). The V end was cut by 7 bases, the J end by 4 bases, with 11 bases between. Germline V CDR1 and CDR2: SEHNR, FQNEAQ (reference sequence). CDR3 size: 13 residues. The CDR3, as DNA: TGTGCCAGCAAGCCAGCGGTGTACAATGAGCAGTTCTTC. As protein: CASKPAVYNEQFF.

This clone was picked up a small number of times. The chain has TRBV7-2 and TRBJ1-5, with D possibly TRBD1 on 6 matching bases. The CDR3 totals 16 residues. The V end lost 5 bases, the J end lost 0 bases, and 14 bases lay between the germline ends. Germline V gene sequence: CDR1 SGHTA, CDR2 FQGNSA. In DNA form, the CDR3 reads TGTGCCAGCAGCGTCCGACAGGCGTATAGCAATCAGCCCCAGCATTTT. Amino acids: CASSVRQAYSNQPQHF.

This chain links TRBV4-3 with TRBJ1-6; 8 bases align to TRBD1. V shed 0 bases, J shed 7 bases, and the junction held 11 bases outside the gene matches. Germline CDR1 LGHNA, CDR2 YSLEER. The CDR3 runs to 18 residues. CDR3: CASSQDSQGAHRNSPLHF. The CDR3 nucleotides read TGCGCCAGCAGCCAAGATTCCCAGGGGGCGCACCGAAATTCACCCCTCCACTTT.

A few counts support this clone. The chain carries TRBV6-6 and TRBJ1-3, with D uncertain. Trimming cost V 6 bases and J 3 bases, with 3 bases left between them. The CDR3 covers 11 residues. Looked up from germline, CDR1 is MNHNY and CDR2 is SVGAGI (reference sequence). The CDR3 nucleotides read TGTGCCAGCAGCCGTGGAAACACCATATATTTT. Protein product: CASSRGNTIYF.

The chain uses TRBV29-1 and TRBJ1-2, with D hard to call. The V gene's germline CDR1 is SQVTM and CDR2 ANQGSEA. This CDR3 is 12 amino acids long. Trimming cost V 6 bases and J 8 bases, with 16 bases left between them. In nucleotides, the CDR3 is TGCAGCGTGGACGGACTCAGTGGGGGCTACACCTTC. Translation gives CSVDGLSGGYTF.

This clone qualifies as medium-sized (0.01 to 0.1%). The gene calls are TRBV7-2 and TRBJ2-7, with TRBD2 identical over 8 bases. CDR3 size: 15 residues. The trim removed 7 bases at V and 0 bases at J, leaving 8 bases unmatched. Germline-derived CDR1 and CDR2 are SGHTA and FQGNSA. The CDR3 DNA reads TGTGCCAGCATCGATAAGCGGGGGCCCTCCTACGAGCAGTACTTC. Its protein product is CASIDKRGPSYEQYF.

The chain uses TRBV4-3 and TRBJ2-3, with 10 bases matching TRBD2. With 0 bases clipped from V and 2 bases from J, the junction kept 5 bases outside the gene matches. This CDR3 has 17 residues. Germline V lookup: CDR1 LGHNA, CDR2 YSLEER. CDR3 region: CASSQDRLAGLTDTQYF. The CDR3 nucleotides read TGCGCCAGCAGCCAAGACCGACTAGCGGGCCTCACAGATACGCAGTATTTT.

The chain's CDR3 is CASSQEAVSLVGYTF. In DNA form, the CDR3 reads TGTGCCAGTAGCCAGGAGGCGGTCTCTCTAGTTGGCTACACCTTC. The V gene is TRBV19, the J gene TRBJ1-2; no definite D call. This CDR3 spans 15 amino acids. Trimming stripped 6 bases from V and 7 bases from J, with 21 bases between. Germline V gives CDR1 LNHDA, CDR2 SQIVND (reference sequence).